This T cell receptor beta chain originates from a study of cytomegalovirus exposure and HLA in healthy donors (dated by TCRdb to between 2016 and 2019). Describing the broader study: According to an earlier analysis of 450 to 650 of the donors, some 170 million T cells yielded some 120 million unique TCR beta sequences and more than 250 Gb of sequence data. An early release covering roughly 580 HLA-typed donors comprised roughly 300 gigabases of sequencing data and around 80 million unique TCR sequences. Among the roughly 380 genotyped donors, around 81% belonged to the genetic ancestry cluster associated with self-reported Caucasian donors. The study aimed to test whether signatures of past pathogen exposure could be identified by cataloging public T cell receptors. Using immunosequencing, the study profiled T cell repertoires from 500 to 800 subjects and related those repertoires to cytomegalovirus serostatus. Besides the first cohort of 666 subjects, a separate validation cohort made up of 90 to 150 different subjects was used. The study combined high-throughput TCR immunosequencing, statistical association of individual TCRs with disease status, and machine learning to predict cytomegalovirus infection status. To study patterns of TCR occurrence, a later analysis re-analyzed previously published TCR beta repertoires from 666 donors and added high-resolution HLA genotyping. The later analysis used no new phenotypic data to find candidate immune exposures, relying instead on TCR beta sequences and their occurrence across donors. An earlier analysis of 587 of the donors used high-throughput TCR beta sequencing to judge whether each TCR beta V gene segment behaved as functional or pseudogenic. Donor age, sex, ethnicity and CMV serostatus were collected together with the repertoire data. A later genetic analysis used genome-wide SNP genotypes for about 60% of the roughly 670 donors, treating that subset as a discovery cohort. Every discovery cohort repertoire had been produced on one sequencing platform. HLA typing included class I and class II loci at four-digit resolution. The number of donors typed differed by locus, with roughly 620-630 for A, B, C, DRB1 and DQB1, 522 for DQA1, under 610 for DPA1, and about 450 for DPB1. Five DR-DQ haplotypes were handled as single units for association and clustering because linkage in the cohort was strong. Among roughly 400 genotyped donors of the cohort, an average of around 250,000 unique TCR beta nucleotide sequences was sequenced per donor, of which roughly 17% were non-productive. General study outcomes and caveats: A later analysis reported that several top co-occurrence clusters appeared linked to parvovirus B19, influenza, CMV and Epstein-Barr virus. HLA typing was unavailable for some donors at each locus, so association tests used only the typed subset. According to a later analysis, TCR association rates differed among HLA loci, with DRB1 alleles showing the most associated TCRs and HLA-C alleles showing the fewest. In both the original and validation cohorts, the classifier was reported to diagnose cytomegalovirus status with high specificity and sensitivity. At a false discovery rate of 0.05, a later analysis linked 16,951 TCR beta sequences to specific HLA alleles. In vitro tests confirmed that a few of the cytomegalovirus-associated TCR beta chains recognize cytomegalovirus antigens. In a later analysis, HLA-associated TCR beta chains showed more clonal expansion and lower generation probabilities than non-associated chains that were equally common. The authors suggested that the approach could potentially be generalized to other disease states and immunological phenotypes. While some public TCRs were present in many individuals, most TCR sequences turned up only very rarely across donors. Presence/absence analyses assumed roughly uniform sequencing depth across donors, an assumption that may not hold. A later genetic analysis associated a missense DCLRE1C variant with V-gene and J-gene trimming of TCR beta chains, and an independent cohort replicated the association. For the cohort, immune exposure information was limited to CMV serostatus. A group of highly shared sequence variants was considered likely to be a technical artifact of the sequencing pipeline. Because counts were too low, some 17 rarely observed V segments, including chromosome 9 orphons, were left out of the earlier analysis of a few hundred of the donors. An earlier analysis of approximately 500 of the donors showed that most TCR beta V segments appeared in productive rearrangements either about 87% or about 30% of the time, which broadly matched IMGT annotations. The 87-base-pair reads could not distinguish some IMGT-functional V segments, including TRBV6-2 and TRBV6-3, so those segments were excluded. When HLA alleles, especially DR and DQ, strongly co-occurred, TCR associations were difficult to assign to individual alleles. The study gave a list of 150 to 200 TCR beta chains associated with cytomegalovirus. According to a later genetic analysis, donors in an Asian-associated ancestry cluster had fewer N-insertions in productive TCRs than the approximately 670-donor mean. Correlated functional status among segregating V segments might reflect linkage disequilibrium, but an unknown experimental factor could not be ruled out. A further reported finding was that TCR beta sequences accurately predicted the HLA-A and HLA-B alleles for most subjects in the first cohort. This cohort had only TCR beta chains sequenced, and the lack of alpha or paired-chain data limited which features could be detected. A later analysis found that most CMV-associated TCR beta chains appeared HLA-restricted, with HLA associations seemingly driven largely by CMV exposure.

The cohort consisted of 600 or so healthy bone marrow donors. Cohort members were all nominally healthy when sampled, although unrecorded immune exposures were likely present. The donor was CMV seronegative and was included in the group of about 400 seronegative cohort members. Each donor provided a peripheral blood sample, and peripheral blood mononuclear cells were used for TCR beta sequencing. Genomic DNA extraction from the blood cell samples was performed with the Qiagen DNeasy Blood Extraction Kit. The CDR3 starts with the cysteine, ends with the phenylalanine, and has 15 residues. Only the CDR3 DNA is retained, 45 bases long and in frame from the first base. V is shortened by 3 bases, J by 1 base, and the region joining them spans 12 bases. CDR1 SGDLS and CDR2 YYNGEE are derived from the germline V gene. As concerns this clone: Its antigen remains unidentified. No base quality values were provided; no much bigger clone lies one nucleotide off.

Library preparation used the immunoSEQ multiplex PCR assay. For the multiplex PCR, a mixture combining 60 forward primers for TCR Vbeta segments and 13 reverse primers for TCR Jbeta segments was used. The CDR3 region of rearranged TCR beta genes was amplified from genomic DNA with a multiplex PCR assay. On the Illumina HiSeq System, the amplified TCR beta libraries were sequenced as 87-base-pair reads. The authors' pipeline ran thus. In a later analysis, approximately 74 million unique TCR beta chains were counted across the approximately 640 repertoires, and roughly 10 million of these chains were shared by at least two donors. Raw reads were error-corrected and collapsed into unique sequences by a nearest-neighbor algorithm in which closely related sequences were merged to remove PCR and sequencing errors. V, D and J gene segments were assigned by aligning CDR3 sequences to IMGT reference sequences. For a sequence to be retained, a match of at least six nucleotides to both a V gene segment and a J gene segment was required. Rearrangements were classified as productive when the CDR3 lacked stop codons and remained in frame with V and J, and all other rearrangements were classified as non-productive. CDR3 was defined according to IMGT convention as the region running from the second conserved V-encoded cysteine to the conserved J-encoded phenylalanine. The earlier analysis of fewer than 750 of the donors excluded sequences that lacked an unambiguous match to a single V gene segment. In an earlier analysis of several hundred of the donors, V segments were called functional above 56.7% productive rearrangements and were called segregating when the between-donor standard deviation exceeded 5%. To diagnose cytomegalovirus status from the catalog of TCR beta chain sequences, a statistical classification framework was built. A later analysis assigned V and J genes by comparing TCR nucleotide sequences with IMGT/GENE-DB human TR gene sequences. The TCRdist pipeline was used in a later analysis to assign CDR3 sequences and most-parsimonious VDJ recombination scenarios. In a later analysis, each TCR beta chain was defined by its CDR3 amino acid sequence together with its V-gene family, and reads lacking a unique V-gene family were excluded. A later analysis removed 592 highly shared, low-generation-probability nucleotide sequences to deal with suspected cross-contamination and a sequencing artifact. In a later analysis, a clonal expansion index was calculated for each public chain from normalized within-repertoire ranks of inferred template counts. Generation probabilities in a later analysis came from a VDJ recombination model fitted to out-of-frame rearrangements, and those results were checked against IGoR. In a later analysis, TCR-TCR, TCR-HLA and TCR-CMV co-occurrence was scored with hypergeometric tests, and a repertoire-size bias correction was applied to TCR pairs. False discovery rates were estimated in a later analysis by permuting HLA or CMV assignments 20 times. A later analysis grouped co-occurring TCRs with DBSCAN, adding TCRdist sequence similarity when clustering within HLA-allele-positive subsets. Repertoires with fewer than 30,000 or more than 120,000 public chains, plus five repertoires with anomalous nucleotide sharing, were excluded from co-occurrence clustering. In its TCRdb copy, this immuneACCESS table keeps in-frame sequences only and misses some clones. Where compared with another copy, unresolved V genes explain less than half of these, and the others have no known cause. V, J and clone size were drawn from that table, and D and trimming were deduced from the DNA. This sample lists over 45,000 clones; 83% were detected once. The ten biggest clones cover 4.3% of the sample.

The TCR was taken from a man aged 25 to 45 in good health and CMV-seronegative. In this chain, TRBV9 is recombined with TRBJ2-3; no D gene call is confident. Sequencing was carried out using PBMCs. The bases are TGTGCCAGCAGCGCGTACTCGGTTGGCACAGATACGCAGTATTTT. Its amino acids are CASSAYSVGTDTQYF. Joined to the reference TRBV9 and TRBJ2-3 proteins, this CDR3 gives the full variable domain: DSGVTQTPKHLITATGQRVTLRCSPRSGDLSVYWYQQSLDQGLQFLIQYYNGEERAKGNILERFSAQQFPDLHSELNLSSLELGDSALYFCASSAYSVGTDTQYFGPGTRLTVL.